The clone carrying this T cell receptor (beta chain) was seen just once. Its antigen is currently unknown. These data originate in a study of blood T cells in healthy people across ages. Study findings and constraints: Those diversity estimates obtained from one million T cells were thought to be underestimates.

A sample-barcoded 5' primer and a J-beta primer mix were used in a second PCR of roughly 7 to 12 cycles. TCRdb independently ran MiXCR on the 5' RACE reads; one entry per CDR3 protein. The table has about 1.4 million distinct CDR3 sequences, approximately 59% seen once; the top ten hold 5.5% to 8%. CDR3 length: 16 amino acids. CDR1 is SGDLS, CDR2 YYNGEE, per germline. V lost 2 bases to trimming and J lost 8 bases; unmatched junction nucleotides: 10. The chain uses TRBV9 and TRBJ2-1; 10 bases are a match to TRBD2. This TCR was sampled from a man aged 18 to 29 in good health. The sequencing sample was made of blood. The CDR3 region has the DNA TGTGCCAGCAGCGTTTCACTAGCGGGAAGAGGGGATGAGCAGTTCTTC. It translates to CASSVSLAGRGDEQFF.